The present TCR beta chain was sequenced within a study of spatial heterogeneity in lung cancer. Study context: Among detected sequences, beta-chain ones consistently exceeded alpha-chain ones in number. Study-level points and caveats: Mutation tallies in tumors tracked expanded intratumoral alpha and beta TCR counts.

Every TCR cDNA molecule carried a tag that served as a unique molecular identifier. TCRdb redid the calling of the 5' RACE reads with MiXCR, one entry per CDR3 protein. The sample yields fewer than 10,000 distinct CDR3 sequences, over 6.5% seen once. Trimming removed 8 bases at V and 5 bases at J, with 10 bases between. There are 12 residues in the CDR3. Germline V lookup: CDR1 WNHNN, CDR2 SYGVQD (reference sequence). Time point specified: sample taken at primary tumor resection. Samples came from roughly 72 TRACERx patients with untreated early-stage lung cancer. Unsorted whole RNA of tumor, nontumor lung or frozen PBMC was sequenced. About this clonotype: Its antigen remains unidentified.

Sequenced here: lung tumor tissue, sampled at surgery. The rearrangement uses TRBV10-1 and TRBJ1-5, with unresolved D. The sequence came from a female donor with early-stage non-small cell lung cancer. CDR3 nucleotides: TGCGCCAGCCCGAATACGGATCAGCCCCAGCATTTT. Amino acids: CASPNTDQPQHF.